The text below deals with one T cell receptor (beta chain). This clone was seen just once. Its antigen has not been determined. Base qualities were left out, and no much larger clone turns up one base away. Explained via the paper, the time point label denotes: baseline before first vaccination. Vaccinee samples came from UK trials COV001 and COV002, including a single-blind randomized controlled phase 2/3 trial of AZD1222 (ChAdOx1 nCoV-19) in healthy adults. Trial participant PBMC samples were collected at day 0 and day 28 after the second dose for TCRbeta chain sequencing. The germline V end is reduced by 8 bases and the J end by 4 bases; junction bases left unmatched: 10. The CDR3 sequence holds 14 residues, the cysteine and phenylalanine included. The read is trimmed to its CDR3 DNA, 42 bases read in frame from base 1. Taken from the germline V gene (reference sequence), the CDR1 and CDR2 loops are SEHNR and FQNEAQ.

This entry is derived from a study of T cell responses to AZD1222 COVID-19 vaccine (dated by TCRdb to the early 2020s). For the wider study: AZD1222 recipients with second doses at about 4 weeks or about 12 weeks were pooled, because spike-specific TCR depth and breadth did not differ between schedules. A total of just over 230 trial participants underwent TCR sequencing, of whom around 200 received two doses of AZD1222 and some 25 received two doses of the MenACWY control vaccine. Enrollment into the trials was organized by age into subgroups of 18-55, 56-69 and 70-plus years, and those subgroups contained about 160, 30 and 59 TCR-sequenced participants, respectively. The study at large found these results: Only five to seven AZD1222 recipients were SARS-CoV-2 seropositive at baseline, limiting conclusions about previously exposed vaccinees. Because no day 14 peak-response samples were available, repertoires were characterized only after the peak T cell response. The 56-69-year group was small, and its depth increase did not reach significance, likely because of low power. Spike-specific TCR breadth and depth rose significantly after two AZD1222 doses compared with day 0 and with MenACWY recipients. Most participants were white British and females outnumbered males, and the authors suggested that clonal diversity may have been underestimated. Reportedly, almost half of the unique spike-specific TCRs recognized epitopes lying outside the regions that are mutated in the B.1.351 and B.1.1.7 variants. Vaccine-associated CD4 TCRs spanned the whole spike protein, with dominant responses in regions 160-218 and 743-854.

The CDR3 regions of human TCRbeta chains were analyzed by immunosequencing. Turning to the authors' computational methods: Repertoire TCRs were matched against a reference library of SARS-CoV-2-specific TCRs generated with the MIRA antigen-specificity platform. Breadth was defined as the fraction of unique TCRs that were SARS-CoV-2-associated. Depth was defined as the fraction of total T cells that were SARS-CoV-2-associated. Using the MIRA data, each spike-specific TCR was assigned both to the spike region to which the TCR was reactive and to a CD4 or CD8 class. Log10-transformed breadth and depth values were compared by one-way ANOVA with Sidak's multiple comparisons tests. TCRdb took over this immuneACCESS table, retaining in-frame rearrangements with V and J assigned. Such tables are incomplete; in checked studies, under half of the missing clones stem from an unresolved V gene, and the remainder is unexplained. That table gives V, J and clone size, and the DNA gave D and trimming. The table for this sample lists roughly 100,000 clones; 80% to 90% of them were counted only once. The ten most abundant clones make up more than 6.5% of the sample.

Source: peripheral blood, taken on day 0 of AZD1222 vaccination. The rearrangement combines TRBV7-9 with TRBJ1-2; TRBD1 fits 7 bases in the junction. The sequence derives from an adult in good health. The DNA sequence reads TGTGCCAGCGGAAGCGGGACAGCCTTCTATGGCTACACCTTC. This codes for CASGSGTAFYGYTF.